The clone carrying this TCR beta chain was counted between two and nine times. Antigen specificity is unknown. This sample was included in a study of cytomegalovirus exposure and HLA in healthy donors. General study points: The classifier, whose performance was assessed in both the original and validation cohorts, reportedly diagnosed cytomegalovirus status with high specificity and sensitivity. In terms of immune exposure information, only CMV serostatus was available.

13 Jbeta primers and 60 Vbeta primers were used for the PCR. TCRdb's copy holds only in-frame clones and misses some; the assay was immunoSEQ multiplex PCR. This table holds 70,000 or so clones, 86% found once. The CDR3 runs to 12 residues. V lost 6 bases and J lost 6; bases outside the gene matches: 7. The germline gives CDR1 SQVTM, CDR2 ANQGSEA. V gene TRBV29-1 combines with J gene TRBJ1-1; 7 bases are shared with TRBD1. The receptor was derived from a woman aged 30 to 39 in good health and CMV-seronegative. The sample consisted of PBMCs. In DNA, the CDR3 is TGCAGCGTCAGGGGCAGGGGGGCTGAAGCTTTCTTT. As protein: CSVRGRGAEAFF.